This T cell receptor (beta chain) was sequenced in a study of neoadjuvant anti-PD-1 for oral cavity cancer. Study as a whole: Nivolumab at 3 mg/kg was mostly given biweekly, three to four doses, pre-surgery.

Germline V lookup: CDR1 MNHEY, CDR2 SMNVEV (reference sequence). V was shortened by 7 bases and J by 8 bases, with 18 bases between the two germline ends. The CDR3 is 14 amino acids. Time point of the sample: after neoadjuvant nivolumab, at surgical resection. These oral cavity squamous cell carcinomas were HPV-negative and locally advanced. Data came from immunoSEQ multiplex PCR; TCRdb stores just in-frame clones and leaves some out. The data contain fewer than 25,000 clones, 40% to 50% of them seen just once; the ten biggest clones take up approximately 40%. The sample was tumor tissue, taken after nivolumab (anti-PD-1) treatment. The chain is built from TRBV27 and TRBJ2-1; D remains ambiguous. The TCR sequence derives from a person aged 40 to 85 with oral cavity squamous cell carcinoma. The CDR3 sequence: CASTFSYGYHEQFF. CDR3 coding DNA: TGTGCCAGCACCTTCTCTTACGGCTATCATGAGCAGTTCTTC.